A selection of T cell receptor beta chains follows, all from one sample in a study of cytomegalovirus exposure and HLA in healthy donors. Assay: immunoSEQ multiplex PCR; the TCRdb copy retains only in-frame clones and omits some. The sample includes 150,000 or so clones, about two thirds of them seen just once. Sequences were obtained from PBMCs. The receptors were sampled from a woman aged 18-35 years in good health and CMV-seronegative. The CDR3 runs from the conserved cysteine through the conserved F or W. The D gene is left open where the match is weak. Where a row states a size, it is once, few, many or the class of an expanded clone; other rows omit it.

>TRBD2|-|TRBJ2-1|TRBV30
TGTGCCTGGAGTGCCAAGGGACTAGCGGACAATGAGCAGTTCTTC
CAWSAKGLADNEQFF
>TRBD2|-|TRBJ2-1|TRBV7-6
TGTGCCAGCAGTTCCCACGGGAGGGGGGCAAACAATGAGCAGTTCTTC
CASSSHGRGANNEQFF
>-|-|TRBJ1-3|TRBV5-4
TGTGCCAGCAGCTTGGTGGGACAATACTCTGGAAACACCATATATTTT
CASSLVGQYSGNTIYF
>-|few|TRBJ2-5|TRBV18
TGTGCCAGCTCACCACCCCTGGCGGGACTTCAAGAGACCCAGTACTTC
CASSPPLAGLQETQYF
>TRBD2|-|TRBJ2-1|TRBV19
TGTGCCAGTAGATCTATAGGCGGGAGTATTCACAATGAGCAGTTCTTC
CASRSIGGSIHNEQFF
>-|-|TRBJ2-5|TRBV21-1
TGTGCCAGCAGCGGACAGGGTTTTAAGACCCAGTACTTC
CASSGQGFKTQYF
>-|-|TRBJ1-1|TRBV9
TGTGCCAGCAGCCCAGGCGGGGGCATGAACACTGAAGCTTTCTTT
CASSPGGGMNTEAFF
>TRBD1|-|TRBJ2-7|TRBV6-1
TGTGCCAGCAGTGCCGCCGGGACAGCTGCCTACGAGCAGTACTTC
CASSAAGTAAYEQYF
>-|few|TRBJ1-4|TRBV5-1
TGCGCCAGCAGCTCCGCAGGCAACGAAAAACTGTTTTTT
CASSSAGNEKLFF
>-|-|TRBJ2-1|TRBV28
TGTGCCAGCAGTCTACAGGGCTATGAGCAGTTCTTC
CASSLQGYEQFF
>-|few|TRBJ1-5|TRBV19
TGTGCCAGTAGTATAGTAACAGACAATCAGCCCCAGCATTTT
CASSIVTDNQPQHF
>-|few|TRBJ2-1|TRBV19
TGTGCCAGCCAAGACGTAGCGGTCCGATTGTCGGAGCAGTTCTTC
CASQDVAVRLSEQFF
>TRBD2|-|TRBJ2-1|TRBV28
TGTGCCAGCCTGACGAGGGTAAGCGGGGGTGAGCAGTTCTTC
CASLTRVSGGEQFF
>-|few|TRBJ1-6|TRBV5-1
TGCGCCAGCAGCGCCCTCCCGGGACAACATAATTCACCCCTCCACTTT
CASSALPGQHNSPLHF
>TRBD2|once|TRBJ2-1|TRBV5-4
TGTGCCAGCAGCTTGGTTACTAGCGGGGGGGCAGCCTACAATGAGCAGTTCTTC
CASSLVTSGGAAYNEQFF
>-|-|TRBJ1-1|TRBV6-5
TGTGCCAGCAGATCAGGAGGAGGTGGCACTGAAGCTTTCTTT
CASRSGGGGTEAFF
>-|-|TRBJ1-2|TRBV15
TGTGCCACCAGCAGAGATGGGAGGGCCAGCCTCTATGGCTACACCTTC
CATSRDGRASLYGYTF
>-|-|TRBJ1-4|TRBV10-3
TGTGCCATCAGTGAGGAGTTAGGCGGGAATGAAAAACTGTTTTTT
CAISEELGGNEKLFF
>TRBD2|many|TRBJ2-1|TRBV4-2
TGTGCCAGCAGCCAAGAGCGGGGGGGCTACAATGAGCAGTTCTTC
CASSQERGGYNEQFF
>TRBD2|-|TRBJ2-1|TRBV6-4
TGTGCCAGCAGTGACGGAGCGGGAGGGGGATACAATGAGCAGTTCTTC
CASSDGAGGGYNEQFF
>-|-|TRBJ2-2|TRBV4-1
TGCGCCAGCAGCCAAATTGTGCTCGTGCAGGGGCGAAACACCGGGGAGCTGTTTTTT
CASSQIVLVQGRNTGELFF
>TRBD2|-|TRBJ2-5|TRBV11-2
TGTGCCAGCAGCTTAGGACTAGCGGGAGGAGAGACCCAGTACTTC
CASSLGLAGGETQYF
>-|-|TRBJ2-5|TRBV29-1
TGCAGCGTTGTAAGAGGGGGCCAAGAGACCCAGTACTTC
CSVVRGGQETQYF
>-|-|TRBJ2-3|TRBV7-9
TGTGCCAGCAGCCCTAGGGGACTCTCGAAAGTGGATACGCAGTATTTT
CASSPRGLSKVDTQYF
>TRBD2|-|TRBJ2-1|TRBV11-2
TGTGCCAGCAGCCCACTAGCGGGGAGGAATGAGCAGTTCTTC
CASSPLAGRNEQFF
>TRBD1|-|TRBJ1-4|TRBV7-9
TGTGCCAGCAGCCCAGGACAGGGCCGGGAAAAACTGTTTTTT
CASSPGQGREKLFF
>TRBD2|-|TRBJ2-2|TRBV25-1
TGTGCCAGCAGTGAAATGGTTGCGGGGGGGCCCGCCGGGGAGCTGTTTTTT
CASSEMVAGGPAGELFF
>-|-|TRBJ1-4|TRBV5-6
TGTGCCAGCAGCCAGGGTTATAATGAAAAACTGTTTTTT
CASSQGYNEKLFF
>TRBD2|once|TRBJ2-3|TRBV7-2
TGTGCCAGCAGCGCGCGACGACTAGCGGGGGGACGCACAGATACGCAGTATTTT
CASSARRLAGGRTDTQYF
>TRBD2|-|TRBJ2-1|TRBV30
TGTGGGACCAGCGGGAGTCTCTCCTACAATGAGCAGTTCTTC
CGTSGSLSYNEQFF
>TRBD1|-|TRBJ2-1|TRBV7-8
TGTGCCAGCAGCCCGTTCCCGGGACAGGCCTACAATGAGCAGTTCTTC
CASSPFPGQAYNEQFF
>TRBD1|-|TRBJ2-5|TRBV6-4
TGTGCCAGCAGTGGGGGACAGGGAGAGACCCAGTACTTC
CASSGGQGETQYF
>-|-|TRBJ1-4|TRBV7-9
TGTGCCAGCAGCTTAGGGGGGCAGTCTGAAAAACTGTTTTTT
CASSLGGQSEKLFF
>-|-|TRBJ2-4|TRBV9
TGTGCCAGCAGCGTCCAAGCGGAAGCCAAAAACATTCAGTACTTC
CASSVQAEAKNIQYF
>-|-|TRBJ2-1|TRBV9
TGTGCCAGCAGCGTAGGACTAGGGGATGAGCAGTTCTTC
CASSVGLGDEQFF